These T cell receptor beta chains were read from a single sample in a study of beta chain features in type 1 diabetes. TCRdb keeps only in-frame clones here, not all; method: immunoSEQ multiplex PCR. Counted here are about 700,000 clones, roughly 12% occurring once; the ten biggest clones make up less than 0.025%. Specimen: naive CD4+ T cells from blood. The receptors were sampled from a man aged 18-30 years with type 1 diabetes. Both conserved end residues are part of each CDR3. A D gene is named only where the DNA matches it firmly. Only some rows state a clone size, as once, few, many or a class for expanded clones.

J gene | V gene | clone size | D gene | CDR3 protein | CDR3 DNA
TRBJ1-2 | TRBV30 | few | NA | CAWSPDRWYGYTF | TGTGCCTGGAGTCCTGACAGATGGTATGGCTACACCTTC
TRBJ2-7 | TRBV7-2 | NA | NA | CASSLPNKGLRLEQYF | TGTGCCAGCAGCTTACCCAATAAGGGGTTAAGGCTCGAGCAGTACTTC
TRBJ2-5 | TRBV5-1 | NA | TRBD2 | CASSSWGSGETQYF | TGCGCCAGCAGCTCGTGGGGTAGCGGGGAGACCCAGTACTTC
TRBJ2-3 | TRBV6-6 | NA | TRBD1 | CASSTDRGLSTDTQYF | TGTGCCAGCAGCACTGACAGGGGCCTCTCCACAGATACGCAGTATTTT
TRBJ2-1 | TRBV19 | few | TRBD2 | CASSKVAGGVGQFF | TGTGCCAGTAGTAAAGTCGCCGGGGGGGTCGGGCAGTTCTTC
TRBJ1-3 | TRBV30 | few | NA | CAWTRGNSGNTIYF | TGTGCCTGGACCCGCGGAAACTCTGGAAACACCATATATTTT
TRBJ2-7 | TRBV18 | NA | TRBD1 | CASSPQGQREQYF | TGTGCCAGCTCACCCCAGGGACAGCGTGAGCAGTACTTC
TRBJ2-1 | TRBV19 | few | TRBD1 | CASRQGQGDNEQFF | TGTGCCAGTAGACAGGGACAGGGGGACAATGAGCAGTTCTTC
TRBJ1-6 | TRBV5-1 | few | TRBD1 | CASSRDRGNSPLHF | TGCGCCAGCAGCCGGGACAGGGGCAATTCACCCCTCCACTTT
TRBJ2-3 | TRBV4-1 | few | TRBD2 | CASSPLLRSGGFTDTQYF | TGCGCCAGCAGCCCCCTTTTAAGAAGCGGGGGTTTCACAGATACGCAGTATTTT
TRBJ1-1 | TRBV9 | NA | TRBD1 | CASSADRWGTGEGDTEAFF | TGTGCCAGCAGCGCCGACCGTTGGGGGACAGGGGAAGGGGACACTGAAGCTTTCTTT
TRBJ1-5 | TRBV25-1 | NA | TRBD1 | CASSEGTGVNQPQHF | TGTGCCAGCAGTGAAGGGACAGGGGTCAATCAGCCCCAGCATTTT
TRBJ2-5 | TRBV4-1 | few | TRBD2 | CASRSSGGQETQYF | TGCGCCAGCAGGTCTAGCGGGGGCCAAGAGACCCAGTACTTC
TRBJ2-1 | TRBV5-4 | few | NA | CASTSLTYNEQFF | TGTGCCAGCACCAGTTTAACCTACAATGAGCAGTTCTTC
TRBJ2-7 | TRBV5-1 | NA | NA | CASSLGEYSYEQYF | TGCGCCAGCAGCCTGGGCGAGTACTCCTACGAGCAGTACTTC
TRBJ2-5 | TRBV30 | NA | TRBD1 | CAWSTGGAETQYF | TGTGCCTGGAGCACAGGGGGCGCGGAGACCCAGTACTTC
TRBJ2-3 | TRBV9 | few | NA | CASSVAVQGLDTQYF | TGTGCCAGCAGCGTAGCTGTACAGGGCCTAGATACGCAGTATTTT